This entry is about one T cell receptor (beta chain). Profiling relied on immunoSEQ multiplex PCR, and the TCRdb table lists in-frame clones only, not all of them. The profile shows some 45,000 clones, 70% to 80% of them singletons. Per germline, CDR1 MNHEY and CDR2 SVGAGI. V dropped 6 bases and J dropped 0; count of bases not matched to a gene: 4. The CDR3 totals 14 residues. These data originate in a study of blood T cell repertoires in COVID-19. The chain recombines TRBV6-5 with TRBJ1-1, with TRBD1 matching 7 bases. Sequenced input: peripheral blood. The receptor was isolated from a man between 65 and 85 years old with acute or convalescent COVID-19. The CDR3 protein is CASRGTDLNTEAFF. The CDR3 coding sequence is TGTGCCAGCAGGGGGACAGATTTGAACACTGAAGCTTTCTTT.